The rows below give T cell receptor beta chains drawn from one sample of a study of blood T cell repertoires in COVID-19. Some clones are missing from TCRdb's copy, which holds only in-frame ones; the method was immunoSEQ multiplex PCR. This table holds some 220,000 clones, approximately 92% found once. Specimen: PBMCs or T cells enriched from blood (not recorded which). These receptors were taken from a woman between 18 and 29 years old in a cohort exposed to, infected with or recovered from COVID-19 (not recorded which). The CDR3 runs from the conserved cysteine through the conserved F or W. Fields, in order: CDR3 DNA, CDR3 protein, clone size, D gene, J gene, CDR3 length, V gene. D genes are given only for firm matches. The size field is filled for only some rows; it gives once, few, many or a size class.

TGCGCCAGCAGCAGAGGGACAGGGGGCACTGAAGCTTTCTTT | CASSRGTGGTEAFF | - | TRBD1 | TRBJ1-1 | 14 | TRBV5-1
TGTGCCAGCCTATTTCCAGGGTATAGCAATCAGCCCCAGCATTTT | CASLFPGYSNQPQHF | - | - | TRBJ1-5 | 15 | TRBV6-5
TGCGCCAGCAGCCCAGGGACTTCTCCGATATACTCCTACGAGCAGTACTTC | CASSPGTSPIYSYEQYF | - | - | TRBJ2-7 | 17 | TRBV5-1
TGTGCCAGCACGGGGGAGACTGAAGCTTTCTTT | CASTGETEAFF | - | - | TRBJ1-1 | 11 | TRBV6-5
TGTGCCAGCAGTTTTACAGGGGGAACAGGAGAGACCCAGTACTTC | CASSFTGGTGETQYF | - | TRBD1 | TRBJ2-5 | 15 | TRBV6-5
TGTGCCAGCAGCTCCATTAGGACAGCTAACTATGGCTACACCTTC | CASSSIRTANYGYTF | - | - | TRBJ1-2 | 15 | TRBV7-8
TGTGCCAGCAGTCAATTCGTCACTCTACCCCATCAGCCCCAGCATTTT | CASSQFVTLPHQPQHF | - | - | TRBJ1-5 | 16 | TRBV5-6
TGTGCCAGCAGCTTGGAGACAGGGGTGCATGAGCAGTTCTTC | CASSLETGVHEQFF | - | TRBD1 | TRBJ2-1 | 14 | TRBV5-4
TGCGCCAGCAGTATGACTAGCGGGGGGGTAAACAACAATGAGCAGTTCTTC | CASSMTSGGVNNNEQFF | few | TRBD2 | TRBJ2-1 | 17 | TRBV5-1
TGTGCCATCAGAGAGATCCTGACTGGGACTGAAGCTTTCTTT | CAIREILTGTEAFF | - | - | TRBJ1-1 | 14 | TRBV10-3
TGTGCCAGCTCACCAAGGACAGGGGAAAGAAACACTGAAGCTTTCTTT | CASSPRTGERNTEAFF | - | TRBD1 | TRBJ1-1 | 16 | TRBV18
TGTGCCAGCATGGGACAGAATTCCTACAATGAGCAGTTCTTC | CASMGQNSYNEQFF | once | TRBD1 | TRBJ2-1 | 14 | TRBV2
TGTGCCAGCAGCCAAGATAGGGGAGATACGCAGTATTTT | CASSQDRGDTQYF | - | - | TRBJ2-3 | 13 | TRBV3-1/TRBV3-2
TGTGCCTGGGCGGGGGGGGCGAATTCACCCCTCCACTTT | CAWAGGANSPLHF | - | - | TRBJ1-6 | 13 | TRBV30
TGTGCCAGCAGCCCGGACAGGCTAAGCTCCTACGAGCAGTACTTC | CASSPDRLSSYEQYF | - | TRBD1 | TRBJ2-7 | 15 | TRBV11-1
TGTGCCAGCAGCAGGCGGGGCATCTATAATTCACCCCTCCACTTT | CASSRRGIYNSPLHF | - | - | TRBJ1-6 | 15 | TRBV5-6
TGTGCCAGTTATACAGGGGGTCCGAACACTGAAGCTTTCTTT | CASYTGGPNTEAFF | - | TRBD1 | TRBJ1-1 | 14 | TRBV19
TGTGCCAGCATGGAGGGCACCTCGAACACTGAAGCTTTCTTT | CASMEGTSNTEAFF | - | - | TRBJ1-1 | 14 | TRBV18
TGTGCCAGCTCACTAGGGGGAGACGGTGAGGGCACTGAAGCTTTCTTT | CASSLGGDGEGTEAFF | - | - | TRBJ1-1 | 16 | TRBV18
TGTGCCATCAGTGAGTCGACTGGGAGGGCCTCAAGGGAGCAGTTCTTC | CAISESTGRASREQFF | - | TRBD2 | TRBJ2-1 | 16 | TRBV10-3
TGTGCCAGCAGCTCCGACAGGACGAAAAACATTCAGTACTTC | CASSSDRTKNIQYF | - | - | TRBJ2-4 | 14 | TRBV11-1
TGTGCCAGCGGAACAGATGAGCAGTTCTTC | CASGTDEQFF | - | - | TRBJ2-1 | 10 | TRBV9
TGTGCCAGCAGTGAGGGACACTCATACGAGCAGTACTTC | CASSEGHSYEQYF | few | - | TRBJ2-7 | 13 | TRBV6-1
TGTGCCTGGAGTGTACAGGGAACGGACGGCTACACCTTC | CAWSVQGTDGYTF | - | - | TRBJ1-2 | 13 | TRBV30
TGTGCCAGCAGCGAGAAGGGACTAGCACAGAGTTACACCGGGGAGCTGTTTTTT | CASSEKGLAQSYTGELFF | - | TRBD2 | TRBJ2-2 | 18 | TRBV7-6
TGTGCCAGTAGCGCCGGGACAGGGGGCTACGAGCAGTACTTC | CASSAGTGGYEQYF | - | TRBD1 | TRBJ2-7 | 14 | TRBV19
TGTGCCAGCAGTTTATCGCGACTAGCAGGGGAGCAGTTCTTC | CASSLSRLAGEQFF | once | TRBD2 | TRBJ2-1 | 14 | TRBV27
TGTGCCAGCAGGACAGGTCGAGTGCAGTACTTC | CASRTGRVQYF | - | - | TRBJ2-7 | 11 | TRBV2
TGTGCCAGCAGTTACTTGACAGGTTCACCCCTCCACTTT | CASSYLTGSPLHF | - | - | TRBJ1-6 | 13 | TRBV6-5
TGTGCCAGCAGTTTACCACAGGGGAACGAGCAGTACTTC | CASSLPQGNEQYF | - | TRBD1 | TRBJ2-7 | 13 | TRBV28
TGTGCCAGCAGCCAAGATGCTACGTCTAGCGGGAACTGGGAAAACCAAGAGACCCAGTACTTC | CASSQDATSSGNWENQETQYF | - | TRBD2 | TRBJ2-5 | 21 | TRBV3-1/TRBV3-2
TGTGCCAGCAGTTTAAGTTGGGGGGTGATATACGAGCAGTACTTC | CASSLSWGVIYEQYF | - | - | TRBJ2-7 | 15 | TRBV27
TGTGCCAGCAGTGAAGCCGGAGGCAGAATCGAGCAGTACTTC | CASSEAGGRIEQYF | - | - | TRBJ2-7 | 14 | TRBV2
TGCGCCAGCAGCTTGGTTAAGAACACTGAAGCTTTCTTT | CASSLVKNTEAFF | - | - | TRBJ1-1 | 13 | TRBV5-1
TGCGCCAGCAGGCAAACAGGGGGCAACTATGGCTACACCTTC | CASRQTGGNYGYTF | - | TRBD1 | TRBJ1-2 | 14 | TRBV4-1
TGTGCCAGCAGTTTCGGCAGGGTAGAGACCCAGTACTTC | CASSFGRVETQYF | - | - | TRBJ2-5 | 13 | TRBV28
TGTGCCAGCAGTGAAAGAGGTCAGGGGTATCAGCCCCAGCATTTT | CASSERGQGYQPQHF | - | - | TRBJ1-5 | 15 | TRBV6-1
TGTGCCAGCAGTTTAGTAGCGGGGGGGCCGGAGGAGACCCAGTACTTC | CASSLVAGGPEETQYF | - | TRBD2 | TRBJ2-5 | 16 | TRBV7-2
TGTGCCAGCAGGCCGGCAGGTAGCGGGAGCTTAAATGAGCAGTTCTTC | CASRPAGSGSLNEQFF | - | TRBD2 | TRBJ2-1 | 16 | TRBV28
TGTGCCAGTGTCGGGGTGGCGGCTAATGAAAAACTGTTTTTT | CASVGVAANEKLFF | - | - | TRBJ1-4 | 14 | TRBV19
TGTGCCAGCAGCCCCCTAGCGGGACGGTGGGATTATGGAGATACGCAGTATTTT | CASSPLAGRWDYGDTQYF | - | TRBD2 | TRBJ2-3 | 18 | TRBV5-8
TGTGCCAGTCGACTGGGAGGAACTGAAGCTTTCTTT | CASRLGGTEAFF | - | - | TRBJ1-1 | 12 | TRBV19